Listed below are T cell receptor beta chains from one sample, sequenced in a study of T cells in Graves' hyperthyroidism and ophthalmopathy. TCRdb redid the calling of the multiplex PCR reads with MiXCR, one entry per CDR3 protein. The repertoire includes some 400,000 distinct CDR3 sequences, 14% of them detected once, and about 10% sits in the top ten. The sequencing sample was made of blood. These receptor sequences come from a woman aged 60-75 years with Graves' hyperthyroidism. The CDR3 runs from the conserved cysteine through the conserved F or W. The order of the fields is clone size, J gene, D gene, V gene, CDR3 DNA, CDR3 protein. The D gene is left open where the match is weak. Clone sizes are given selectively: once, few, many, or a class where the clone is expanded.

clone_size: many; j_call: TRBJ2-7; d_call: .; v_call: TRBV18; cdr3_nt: TGTGCCAGCTCACCACCGGTGGGAAGGGAGCAGTACTTC; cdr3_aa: CASSPPVGREQYF
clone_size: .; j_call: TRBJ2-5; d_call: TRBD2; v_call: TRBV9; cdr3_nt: TGTGCCAGCAGCGTTAGCGGGGCCGAAGAGACCCAGTACTTC; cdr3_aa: CASSVSGAEETQYF
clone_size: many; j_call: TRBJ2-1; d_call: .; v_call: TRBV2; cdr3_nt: TGTGCCAGCAGTCAGGACAGATCCAATGAGCAGTTCTTC; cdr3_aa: CASSQDRSNEQFF
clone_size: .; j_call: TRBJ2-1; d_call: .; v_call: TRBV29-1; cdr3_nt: TGCAGCGTTTCGGGAGATGGGCAGTTCTTC; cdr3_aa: CSVSGDGQFF
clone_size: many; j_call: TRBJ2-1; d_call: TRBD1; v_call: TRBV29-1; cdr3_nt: TGCAGCGTTGGAGGGGGCAGATACCTCAATGAGCAGTTCTTC; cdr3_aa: CSVGGGRYLNEQFF
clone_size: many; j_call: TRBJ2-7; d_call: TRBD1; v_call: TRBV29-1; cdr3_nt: TGCAGCGACACCCTAAAGACAGGGTTGGCGCAGTACTTC; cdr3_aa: CSDTLKTGLAQYF
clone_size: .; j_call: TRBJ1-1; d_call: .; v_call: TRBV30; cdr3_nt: TGTGCCTGGTACCGGGTGTCAGCTTTCTTT; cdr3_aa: CAWYRVSAFF
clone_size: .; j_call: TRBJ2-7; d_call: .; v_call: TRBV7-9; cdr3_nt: TGTGCCAGCAGCTTGGCCGCGTTGGGGAACTACGAGCAGTACTTC; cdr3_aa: CASSLAALGNYEQYF
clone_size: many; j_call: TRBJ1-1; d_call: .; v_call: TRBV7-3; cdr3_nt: TGTGCCAGCAGCTTAAGTCGGGGGCTATACACTGAAGCTTTCTTT; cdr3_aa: CASSLSRGLYTEAFF
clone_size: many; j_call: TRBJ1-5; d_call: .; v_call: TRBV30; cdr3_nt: TGTGCCTGGAGTGATTCGTCCGACCAGCCCCAGCATTTT; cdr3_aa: CAWSDSSDQPQHF
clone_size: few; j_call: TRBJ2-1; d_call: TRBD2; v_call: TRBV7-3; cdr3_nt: TGTGCCAGCAGCTTAACAGTTAGCGGGAGTCATGAGCAGTTCTTC; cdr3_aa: CASSLTVSGSHEQFF
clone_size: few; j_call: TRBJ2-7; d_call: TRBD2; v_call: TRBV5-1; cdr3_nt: TGCGCCAGCAGCGCGACTAGCGTAGCCTACGAGCAGTACTTC; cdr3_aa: CASSATSVAYEQYF
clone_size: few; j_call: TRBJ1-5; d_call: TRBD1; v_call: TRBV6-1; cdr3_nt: TGTGCCAGCAGTGCGGGACAGGGGTACAATCAGCCCCAGCATTTT; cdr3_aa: CASSAGQGYNQPQHF
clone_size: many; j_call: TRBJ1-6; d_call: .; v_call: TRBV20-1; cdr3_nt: TGCAGTGCTAGAGATCCCCGGGACGCATATTCACCCCTCCACTTT; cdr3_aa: CSARDPRDAYSPLHF
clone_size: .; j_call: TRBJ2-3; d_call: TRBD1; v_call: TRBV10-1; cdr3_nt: TGCGCCAGCAGTGACCGGTTGGAGACAGGGGCATCCCGTACGCAGTATTTT; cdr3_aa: CASSDRLETGASRTQYF
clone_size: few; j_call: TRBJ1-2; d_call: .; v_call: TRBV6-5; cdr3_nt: TGTGCCAGCAGTTACTCGAGGACGGGCTACACCTTC; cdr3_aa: CASSYSRTGYTF
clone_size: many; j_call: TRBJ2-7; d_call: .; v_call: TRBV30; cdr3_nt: TGTGCCTGGAGTCCACCCGCGGACCGCGTCGAGCAGTACTTC; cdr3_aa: CAWSPPADRVEQYF
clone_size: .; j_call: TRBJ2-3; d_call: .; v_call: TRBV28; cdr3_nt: .; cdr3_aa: CASSYFGPGASDTQYF
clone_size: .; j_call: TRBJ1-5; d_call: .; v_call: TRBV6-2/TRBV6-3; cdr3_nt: TGTGCCAGCAGTTACTCGAGGGGATCGGGCAATCAGCCCCAGCATTTT; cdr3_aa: CASSYSRGSGNQPQHF
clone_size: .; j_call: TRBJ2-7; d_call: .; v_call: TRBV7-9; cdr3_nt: TGTGCCAGCAGCTTTGTTACCTACGAGCAGTACTTC; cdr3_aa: CASSFVTYEQYF
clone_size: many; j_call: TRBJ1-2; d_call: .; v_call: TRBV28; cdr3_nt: TGTGCCAGCAGTTACCCGGCGGGGACAAACTATGGCTACACCTTC; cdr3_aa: CASSYPAGTNYGYTF